This T cell receptor (beta chain) was recovered during a study of blood T cell repertoires in COVID-19. Study-level background: From the United States, Italy and Spain came samples of acute and convalescent COVID-19. Nucleic acid was either cDNA or gDNA, and it came from T cells, B-cell-depleted T cells, or PBMCs.

The CDR3 sequence is 16 residues long. Germline loops: CDR1 LNHDA, CDR2 SQIVND (reference sequence). Trimming removed 11 bases from V and 1 base from J, with 24 bases in between. Authors' analysis steps: It was from reference gene primer amplification that nucleated cell counts were estimated. Produced via immunoSEQ multiplex PCR; TCRdb's table is partial and in-frame only. V, J and clone size derive from that table, while D and trimming were established from the DNA sequence. The sample consists of tens of thousands of clones, 70% to 85% of them appearing once. This clone was detected only a few times.

The V call is TRBV19, the J call TRBJ2-7, with TRBD2 as a possible D gene (6 bases). Sample: peripheral blood. This TCR derives from a man aged 60 to 69 with acute or convalescent COVID-19. The CDR3 bases are TGTGCCCCCCGGGCAAAACAGGATGGAGGGTCCTACGAGCAGTACTTC. Protein sequence: CAPRAKQDGGSYEQYF.